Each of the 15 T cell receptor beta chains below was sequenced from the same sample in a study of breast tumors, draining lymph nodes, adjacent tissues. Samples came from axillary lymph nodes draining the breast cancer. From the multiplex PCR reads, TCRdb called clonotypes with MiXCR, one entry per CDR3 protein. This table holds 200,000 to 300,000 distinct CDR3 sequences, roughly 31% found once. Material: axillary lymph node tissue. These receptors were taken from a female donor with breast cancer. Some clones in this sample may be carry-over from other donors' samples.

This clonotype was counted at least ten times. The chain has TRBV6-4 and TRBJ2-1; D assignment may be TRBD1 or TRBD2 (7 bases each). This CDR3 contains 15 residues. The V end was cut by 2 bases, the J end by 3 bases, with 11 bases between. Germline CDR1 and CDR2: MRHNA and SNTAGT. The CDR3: CASSDQGGSYNEQFF. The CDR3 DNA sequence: TGTGCCAGCAGTGACCAGGGGGGGAGCTACAATGAGCAGTTCTTC.

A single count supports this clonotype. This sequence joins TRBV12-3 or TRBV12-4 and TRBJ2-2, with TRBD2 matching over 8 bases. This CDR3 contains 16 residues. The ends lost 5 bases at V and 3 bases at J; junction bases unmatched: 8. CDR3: CASSSGPGLDTGELFF. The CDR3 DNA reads TGTGCCAGCAGTAGCGGACCGGGACTAGACACCGGGGAGCTGTTTTTT.

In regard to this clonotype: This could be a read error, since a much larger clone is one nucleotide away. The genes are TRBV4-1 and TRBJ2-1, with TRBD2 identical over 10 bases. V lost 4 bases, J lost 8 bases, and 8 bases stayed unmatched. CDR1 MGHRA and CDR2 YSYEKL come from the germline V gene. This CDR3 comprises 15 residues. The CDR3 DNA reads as TGCGCCAGCAGCCTTTCTAGCGGGAGATACGATGAGCAGTTCTTC. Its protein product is CASSLSSGRYDEQFF.

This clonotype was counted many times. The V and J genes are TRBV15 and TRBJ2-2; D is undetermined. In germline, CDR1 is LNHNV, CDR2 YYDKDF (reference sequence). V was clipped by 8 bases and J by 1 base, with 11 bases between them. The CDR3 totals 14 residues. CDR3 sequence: CATRPRRNTGELFF. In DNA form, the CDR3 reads TGTGCCACCCGCCCTCGGAGGAACACCGGGGAGCTGTTTTTT.

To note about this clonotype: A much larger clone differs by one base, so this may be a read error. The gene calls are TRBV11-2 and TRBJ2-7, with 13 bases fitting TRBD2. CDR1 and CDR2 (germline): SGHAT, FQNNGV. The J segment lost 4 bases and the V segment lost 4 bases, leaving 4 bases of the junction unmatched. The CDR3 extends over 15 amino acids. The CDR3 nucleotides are TGTGCCAGCAGCTGGACTAGCGGGAGAGGTTACGAGCAGTACTTC. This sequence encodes CASSWTSGRGYEQYF.

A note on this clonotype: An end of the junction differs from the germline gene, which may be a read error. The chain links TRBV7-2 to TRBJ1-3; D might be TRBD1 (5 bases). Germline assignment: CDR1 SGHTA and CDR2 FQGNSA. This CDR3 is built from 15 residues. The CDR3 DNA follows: TGTGCCAGCAGCCCATGGAGGGGAGGTGGAGACACCATATATTTT. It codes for CASSPWRGGGDTIYF. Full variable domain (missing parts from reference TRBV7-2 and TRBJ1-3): GAGVSQSPSNKVTEKGKDVELRCDPISGHTALYWYRQSLGQGLEFLIYFQGNSAPDKSGLPSDRFSAERTGGSVSTLTIQRTQQEDSAVYLCASSPWRGGGDTIYFGEGSWLTVV.

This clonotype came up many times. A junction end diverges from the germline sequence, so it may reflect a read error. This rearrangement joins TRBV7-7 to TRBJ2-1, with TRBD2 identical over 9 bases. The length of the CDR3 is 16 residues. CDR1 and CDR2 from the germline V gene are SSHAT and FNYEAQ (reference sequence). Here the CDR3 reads CASSLGVSGSYNEQFF. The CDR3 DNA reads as TGTGCTAGCAGCTTAGGGGTTAGCGGGAGTTACAATGAGCAGTTCTTC.

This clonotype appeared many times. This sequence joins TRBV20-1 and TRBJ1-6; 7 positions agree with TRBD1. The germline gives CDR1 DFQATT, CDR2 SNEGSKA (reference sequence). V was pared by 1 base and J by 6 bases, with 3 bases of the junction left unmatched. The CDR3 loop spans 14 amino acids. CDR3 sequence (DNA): TGCAGTGCTAGAGGACAGGGACGTAATTCACCCCTCCACTTT. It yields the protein CSARGQGRNSPLHF.

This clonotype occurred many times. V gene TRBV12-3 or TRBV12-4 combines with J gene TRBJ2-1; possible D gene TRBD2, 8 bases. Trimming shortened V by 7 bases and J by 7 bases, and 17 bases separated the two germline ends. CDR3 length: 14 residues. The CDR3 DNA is TGTGCCAGCACCCGGGAGGGGGCGCGAAATGAGCAGTTCTTC. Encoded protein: CASTREGARNEQFF.

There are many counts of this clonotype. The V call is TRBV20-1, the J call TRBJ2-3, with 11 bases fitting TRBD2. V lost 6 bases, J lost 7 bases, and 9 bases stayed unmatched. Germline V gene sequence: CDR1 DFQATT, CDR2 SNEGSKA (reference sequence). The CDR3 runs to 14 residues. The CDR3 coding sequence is TGCAGTGCAGATACTAGCGGGAGTGGGAATACGCAGTATTTT. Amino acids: CSADTSGSGNTQYF.

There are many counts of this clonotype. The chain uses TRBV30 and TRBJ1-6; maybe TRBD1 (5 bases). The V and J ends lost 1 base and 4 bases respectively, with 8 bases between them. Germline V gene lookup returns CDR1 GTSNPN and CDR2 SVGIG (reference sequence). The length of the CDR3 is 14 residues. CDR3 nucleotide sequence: TGTGCCTGGAGTGGGACATCATATAATTCACCCCTCCACTTT. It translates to CAWSGTSYNSPLHF.

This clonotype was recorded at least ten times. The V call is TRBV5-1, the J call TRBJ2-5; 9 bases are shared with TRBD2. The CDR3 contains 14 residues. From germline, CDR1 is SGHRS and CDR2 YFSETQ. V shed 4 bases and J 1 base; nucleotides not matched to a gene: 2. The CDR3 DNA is TGCGCCAGCAGCCCGACTAGCGGCCAAGAGACCCAGTACTTC. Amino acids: CASSPTSGQETQYF.

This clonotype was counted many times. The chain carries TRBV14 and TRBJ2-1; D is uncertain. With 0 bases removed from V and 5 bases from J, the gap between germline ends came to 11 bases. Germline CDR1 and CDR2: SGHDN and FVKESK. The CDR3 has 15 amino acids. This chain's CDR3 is CASSQDIRQHNEQFF. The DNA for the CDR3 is TGTGCCAGCAGCCAAGATATTCGGCAGCACAATGAGCAGTTCTTC. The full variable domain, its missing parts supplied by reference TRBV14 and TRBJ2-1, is EAGVTQFPSHSVIEKGQTVTLRCDPISGHDNLYWYRRVMGKEIKFLLHFVKESKQDESGMPNNRFLAERTGGTYSTLKVQPAELEDSGVYFCASSQDIRQHNEQFFGPGTRLTVL.

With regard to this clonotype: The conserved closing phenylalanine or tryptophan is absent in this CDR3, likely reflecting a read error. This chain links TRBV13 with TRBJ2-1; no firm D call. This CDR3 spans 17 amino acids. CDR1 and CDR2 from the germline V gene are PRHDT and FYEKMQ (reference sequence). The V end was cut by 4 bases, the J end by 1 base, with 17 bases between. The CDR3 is CASSSSLEGWSYNEQFS. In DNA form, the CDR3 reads TGTGCCAGCAGCTCCTCGCTAGAAGGGTGGTCCTACAATGAGCAGTTCTCC.

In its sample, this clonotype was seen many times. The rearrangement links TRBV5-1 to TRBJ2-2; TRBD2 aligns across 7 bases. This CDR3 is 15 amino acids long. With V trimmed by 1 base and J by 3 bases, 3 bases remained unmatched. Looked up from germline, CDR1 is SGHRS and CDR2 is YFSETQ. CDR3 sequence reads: CASSLRLADTGELFF. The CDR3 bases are TGCGCCAGCAGCTTGCGGCTAGCGGACACCGGGGAGCTGTTTTTT.